The 17 T cell receptor beta chains in this list originate from one sample, sequenced in a study of blood T cell repertoires in COVID-19. Sequencing was performed with immunoSEQ multiplex PCR; in TCRdb, only in-frame clones are kept and a portion is missing. Of approximately 180,000 clones listed, about 85% are singletons. The sequenced material came from peripheral blood. These receptor sequences come from a person aged 70 to 85 with COVID-19, enrolled during active disease.

The sample holds a few counts of this clone. CDR3 nucleotides: TGTGCCATCAGTGCATCCGGGTCCAATGAGCAGTTCTTC. The encoded protein is CAISASGSNEQFF. This sequence joins TRBV10-3 and TRBJ2-1; no definite D call. V shed 4 bases and J shed 6 bases, with 10 bases lying between them. CDR1 and CDR2 from the germline V gene are ENHRY and SYGVKD. CDR3 length: 13 residues.

The rearrangement uses TRBV18 and TRBJ1-5; tentatively, D is TRBD1 (6 bases). The ends were cut back, 5 bases at V and 0 bases at J, with 14 bases in the middle. The CDR3 length is 16 residues. Germline loops: CDR1 KGHSH, CDR2 LQKENI. The CDR3: CASSGNRVGSNQPQHF. The CDR3 region has the DNA TGTGCCAGCTCAGGAAACAGGGTGGGTAGCAATCAGCCCCAGCATTTT.

The chain carries TRBV6-5 and TRBJ2-2, with unresolved D. Trimming removed 5 bases from V and 0 bases from J, with 7 bases in between. Germline loops: CDR1 MNHEY, CDR2 SVGAGI. This CDR3 has 14 residues. The CDR3 reads CASSLTTNTGELFF. Here the CDR3 DNA reads TGTGCCAGCAGTCTCACTACGAACACCGGGGAGCTGTTTTTT.

V is TRBV29-1 and J is TRBJ1-2; the D gene is possibly TRBD1 (5 bases). With 7 bases removed from V and 6 bases from J, the gap between germline ends came to 15 bases. This CDR3 has 12 residues. Germline V gives CDR1 SQVTM, CDR2 ANQGSEA. CDR3 residues: CSGGSGRDGYTF. Here the CDR3 DNA reads TGCAGCGGGGGGTCAGGGAGGGATGGCTACACCTTC.

This clone has only one observation. This sequence joins TRBV27 and TRBJ1-6; no firm D call. The V gene's germline CDR1 is MNHEY and CDR2 SMNVEV (reference sequence). The V end was cut by 6 bases, the J end by 4 bases, with 7 bases between. The CDR3 contains 13 residues. Here the CDR3 DNA reads TGTGCCAGCAGGGCAGATTATAATTCACCCCTCCACTTT. Its translation is CASRADYNSPLHF.

This rearrangement joins TRBV19 to TRBJ2-1; TRBD2 matches at 9 bases. The ends lost 4 bases at V and 7 bases at J; junction bases unmatched: 11. The CDR3 length is 16 residues. CDR1 is LNHDA, CDR2 SQIVND, per germline (reference sequence). This CDR3 reads CASSRTGTSTRNEQFF. The CDR3 nucleotides are TGTGCCAGTAGTAGAACCGGGACTAGCACGAGGAATGAGCAGTTCTTC. The full variable domain, with the rest looked up from reference TRBV19 and TRBJ2-1, is DGGITQSPKYLFRKEGQNVTLSCEQNLNHDAMYWYRQDPGQGLRLIYYSQIVNDFQKGDIAEGYSVSREKKESFPLTVTSAQKNPTAFYLCASSRTGTSTRNEQFFGPGTRLTVL.

The chain couples TRBV6-2 or TRBV6-3 to TRBJ1-1, with 7 bases identical to TRBD1. The CDR3 spans 13 residues. Germline lookup yields CDR1 MNHEY and CDR2 SVGEGT. The ends lost 4 bases at V and 2 bases at J; junction bases unmatched: 1. This CDR3 reads CASSWTGNTEAFF. The CDR3 bases are TGTGCCAGCAGTTGGACAGGCAACACTGAAGCTTTCTTT.

A few counts support this clone. The chain combines TRBV9 with TRBJ2-1; 9 bases map to TRBD2. Unmatched junction bases numbered 6, after V lost 3 bases and J lost 11 bases. CDR1 SGDLS and CDR2 YYNGEE come from the germline V gene. The CDR3 contains 13 residues. The chain's CDR3 is CASSGLAGPKQFF. In nucleotides, the CDR3 is TGTGCCAGCAGCGGTCTAGCGGGGCCGAAGCAGTTCTTC.

In its sample, this clone was seen a few times. The chain recombines TRBV5-1 with TRBJ2-7; 9 nucleotides match TRBD1. This CDR3 has 15 amino acids. The junction had 8 bases not matched to a gene; V was cut back by 4 bases and J by 3 bases. CDR1 is SGHRS, CDR2 YFSETQ, per germline. The CDR3 loop is CASSSTGGAFYEQYF. In DNA form, the CDR3 reads TGCGCCAGCAGCAGCACAGGGGGCGCTTTCTACGAGCAGTACTTC.

The chain uses TRBV7-2 and TRBJ2-3, with 16 bases matching TRBD2. Germline values: CDR1 SGHTA, CDR2 FQGNSA. J lost 2 bases, V lost 5 bases, and 10 bases had no gene match. The CDR3 totals 19 residues. The CDR3 sequence is CASSKYGTSGRAHTDTQYF. The CDR3 DNA reads as TGTGCCAGCAGCAAGTACGGGACTAGCGGGAGGGCCCACACAGATACGCAGTATTTT. The whole variable domain, remainder taken from reference TRBV7-2 and TRBJ2-3, is GAGVSQSPSNKVTEKGKDVELRCDPISGHTALYWYRQSLGQGLEFLIYFQGNSAPDKSGLPSDRFSAERTGGSVSTLTIQRTQQEDSAVYLCASSKYGTSGRAHTDTQYFGPGTRLTVL.

The chain has TRBV4-3 and TRBJ2-3; maybe TRBD1 (6 bases). The V gene's germline CDR1 is LGHNA and CDR2 YSLEER. This CDR3 is built from 16 residues. V gave up 1 base and J gave up 2 bases, with 13 bases separating them. Here the CDR3 DNA reads TGCGCCAGCAGCCAAGCATCGGGACAAAACACAGATACGCAGTATTTT. Its protein product is CASSQASGQNTDTQYF.

This chain joins TRBV6-5 and TRBJ1-5, with D possibly TRBD1 on 6 matching bases. Germline V CDR1 and CDR2: MNHEY, SVGAGI. The CDR3 consists of 14 residues. V was trimmed by 5 bases and J by 3 bases, leaving 11 bases between them. CDR3 sequence: CASSTGQHNQPQHF. For the CDR3, the DNA is TGTGCCAGCAGTACCGGACAGCACAATCAGCCCCAGCATTTT.

The DNA of the CDR3 is TGCGCCAGCAGCCAAGAGGAAGGGGCCCTGCCCTATGGCTACACCTTC. Its translation: CASSQEEGALPYGYTF. The chain is built from TRBV4-1 and TRBJ1-2, with D possibly matching TRBD1 (5 bases). Germline V gives CDR1 MGHRA, CDR2 YSYEKL. V lost 0 bases to trimming and J lost 4 bases, with 15 bases between them. The CDR3 has 16 residues.

CDR3 coding DNA: TGTGCCAGCAGCTTGGGGGGGCCCGCCGCTGGTTCACCCCTCCACTTT. This sequence encodes CASSLGGPAAGSPLHF. The chain couples TRBV5-4 to TRBJ1-6, with TRBD1 as a possible D gene (6 bases). V was pared by 0 bases and J by 9 bases, with 16 bases between. CDR3 length: 16 residues. Germline assignment: CDR1 SGHNT and CDR2 YYREEE (reference sequence).

V gene TRBV19 combines with J gene TRBJ2-3, with 7 bases identical to TRBD1. CDR3 length: 14 amino acids. The V and J ends lost 5 bases and 4 bases, in that order; junction bases with no gene match: 6. In germline, CDR1 is LNHDA, CDR2 SQIVND (reference sequence). The CDR3 DNA sequence: TGTGCCAGTAGTGCCCACACAGGGGCAGATACGCAGTATTTT. This sequence encodes CASSAHTGADTQYF.

The rearrangement uses TRBV10-3 and TRBJ2-5; 13 nucleotides match TRBD2. The trim removed 2 bases at V and 4 bases at J, leaving 7 bases unmatched. The CDR3 contains 17 residues. Germline V gene sequence: CDR1 ENHRY, CDR2 SYGVKD. CDR3 sequence: CAISETSRTSGGETQYF. The CDR3 region has the DNA TGTGCCATCAGTGAGACCTCGAGGACTAGCGGGGGAGAGACCCAGTACTTC.

This clone occurred a few times. This chain uses TRBV28 with TRBJ1-1, with 8 bases aligning to TRBD1. Germline loops: CDR1 MDHEN, CDR2 SYDVKM. This CDR3 comprises 12 residues. Trimming took 6 bases from V and 8 from J; bases not matched to a gene: 5. The CDR3 nucleotides are TGTGCCAGCAGGAGTCGGGACAGGGAAGCTTTCTTT. Its translation is CASRSRDREAFF.